This entry concerns a single TCR beta chain. CDR3 length: 15 residues. V lost 3 bases to trimming and J lost 1 base, with 10 bases between them. A single record per CDR3 protein comes from TCRdb applying MiXCR to the RT-PCR reads. The sample shows about 200,000 distinct CDR3 sequences, 41% of them seen only once. The entry originates in a study of patients and donors after allogeneic stem cell transplantation. The sequence derives from a human donor who was either an allogeneic HSCT recipient or a stem cell or donor lymphocyte infusion donor (not recorded which). It is not recorded whose cells these are; they may come from a transplant donor. Input material: blood, either unsorted or a sorted T cell fraction (not recorded which). The rearrangement uses TRBV12-3 or TRBV12-4 and TRBJ2-1; D possibly uses TRBD1 or TRBD2 (5 bases each). CDR3 nucleotides: TGTGCCAGCAGTTTTCTGGGGGAATCCTACAATGAGCAGTTCTTC. This codes for CASSFLGESYNEQFF.